The TCR beta chain under discussion was sequenced for a study of cytomegalovirus exposure and HLA in healthy donors. Germline values: CDR1 SGHRS, CDR2 YFSETQ. The CDR3 is 15 amino acids. V was pared by 5 bases and J by 2 bases, with 4 bases of the junction left unmatched. This clone was seen more than once but under ten times. The antigen remains undetermined. PCR primers comprised 60 Vbeta and 13 Jbeta primers. Produced via immunoSEQ multiplex PCR; TCRdb's table is partial and in-frame only. The repertoire holds 150,000 to 250,000 clones, with 85% as singletons. Whole-study findings and limits: In a later analysis, HLA-associated TCR beta chains were more clonally expanded than equally common others. Confirmation in vitro established that a few CMV-associated chains were specific for CMV antigens. In a later analysis, 17,000 or so TCR beta sequences were associated with HLA alleles at 0.05 false discovery rate.

V is TRBV5-1 and J is TRBJ1-3, with 10 positions matching TRBD1. The receptor's source is a woman aged 45 to 65 in good health and CMV-seronegative. Sequencing was carried out using PBMCs. CDR3 in amino acids: CASSLDRGPGNTIYF. The CDR3 coding sequence is TGCGCCAGCAGTCTTGACAGGGGGCCTGGAAACACCATATATTTT.